What follows is one TCR beta chain and its context. The clone's antigen remains unknown. The input lacks base qualities; no much larger clone sits a single base away. In total, over 600 healthy bone marrow donors made up the cohort. Cohort members were all nominally healthy when sampled, although unrecorded immune exposures were likely present. CMV serostatus was positive for about 290 and negative for about 55% of the roughly 670 cohort members, and was not recorded for this donor. A peripheral blood sample was provided by each donor, and peripheral blood mononuclear cells were used for TCR beta sequencing. Genomic DNA was extracted from the blood cell samples with the Qiagen DNeasy Blood Extraction Kit. The sample originates from a study of cytomegalovirus exposure and HLA in healthy donors (dated by TCRdb to about 2017). Regarding the complete study: An earlier analysis of 587 of the donors reported approximately 300 Gb of sequence data and approximately 110 million unique TCR beta sequences from roughly 200 million T cells. Genome-wide SNP genotypes for about 60% of the roughly 670 donors were used in a later genetic analysis, which treated that subset as a discovery cohort. Typing coverage differed by locus: A, B, C, DRB1 and DQB1 were typed in roughly 629-630 donors, DQA1 in approximately 520, DPA1 in some 570, and DPB1 in roughly 450. Rather than drawing on any new phenotypic data, the later analysis identified candidate immune exposures from TCR beta sequences and the way those sequences occurred across donors. A later analysis re-analyzed previously published TCR beta repertoires from approximately 700 donors and added high-resolution HLA genotyping to study TCR occurrence patterns. To decide whether each TCR beta V gene segment behaved as functional or pseudogenic, an earlier analysis of nearly 600 of the donors relied on high-throughput TCR beta sequencing. All discovery cohort repertoires had been generated using a single sequencing platform. Roughly five DR-DQ haplotypes were handled as single units for association and clustering because linkage in the cohort was strong. Around 330 gigabases of sequencing data and 91 million or so unique TCR sequences made up an early release that covered approximately 620 HLA-typed donors. To predict cytomegalovirus infection status, the study brought together high-throughput TCR immunosequencing, statistical association of individual TCRs with disease status, and machine learning. Besides the first cohort of 500 to 700 subjects, a separate validation cohort made up of 120 different subjects was used. The aim of the study was to test whether cataloging public T cell receptors could identify signatures of past pathogen exposure. Among around 400 genotyped donors of the cohort, an average of around 220,000 unique TCR beta nucleotide sequences was sequenced per donor, of which about 18% were non-productive. The study used immunosequencing to profile the T cell repertoires of some 600 subjects and linked those repertoires to cytomegalovirus serostatus. Donor age, sex, ethnicity and CMV serostatus were compiled alongside the repertoire data. Both class I and class II loci were covered by HLA typing, at four-digit resolution. The genetic ancestry cluster associated with self-reported Caucasian donors included roughly 84% of the 398 genotyped donors. Points the paper makes about the study in general: According to a later analysis, parvovirus B19, influenza, CMV and Epstein-Barr virus appeared linked to several top co-occurrence clusters. Most TCR sequences were seen in very few donors, while some public TCRs were found in many individuals. A few of the identified cytomegalovirus-associated TCR beta chains were confirmed in vitro to be specific for cytomegalovirus antigens. When HLA alleles, especially DR and DQ, strongly co-occurred, attributing TCR associations to individual alleles was difficult. Compared with equally common non-associated chains, HLA-associated TCR beta chains in a later analysis were more clonally expanded and had lower generation probabilities. An earlier analysis of approximately 590 of the donors showed that most TCR beta V segments appeared in productive rearrangements either about 87% or about 30% of the time, which broadly matched IMGT annotations. Only TCR beta chains were sequenced in this cohort, and the absence of alpha or paired-chain data limited detectable features. Because the 87-base-pair reads could not distinguish some IMGT-functional V segments, including TRBV6-2 and TRBV6-3, those segments were excluded. In a later analysis, around 17,000 TCR beta sequences were associated with specific HLA alleles at a false discovery rate of 0.05. Because HLA typing was unavailable for some donors at each locus, only the typed subset was used in association tests. A total of around 150 TCR beta chains were listed by the study as associated with cytomegalovirus. A further reported finding was that TCR beta sequences accurately predicted the HLA-A and HLA-B alleles for most subjects in the first cohort. It was suggested by the authors that the approach could potentially be generalized to other disease states and immunological phenotypes. In both the original and validation cohorts, the classifier was reported to diagnose cytomegalovirus status with high specificity and sensitivity. Because counts were too low, some 17 rarely observed V segments, including chromosome 9 orphons, were excluded from the earlier analysis of 587 of the donors. Correlated functional status among segregating V segments might be attributable to linkage disequilibrium, but an unknown experimental factor could not be ruled out. For the cohort, immune exposure information was limited to CMV serostatus. According to a later analysis, most CMV-associated TCR beta chains appeared to be HLA-restricted, and the HLA associations seemed to be driven largely by CMV exposure. In a later genetic analysis, a missense DCLRE1C variant was associated with V-gene and J-gene trimming of TCR beta chains, and the association was replicated in an independent cohort. A later analysis found that TCR association rates varied across HLA loci, with DRB1 alleles showing the most associated TCRs and HLA-C alleles the fewest. Presence/absence analyses assumed roughly uniform sequencing depth across donors, an assumption that may not hold. The sequencing pipeline was judged likely to have produced a cluster of highly shared sequence variants as a technical artifact. According to a later genetic analysis, donors in an Asian-associated ancestry cluster had fewer N-insertions in productive TCRs than the approximately 610-donor mean.

The germline V and J ends show losses of 3 bases and 6 bases respectively, and no gene match explains 5 bases of the junction. The germline V gene (reference sequence) provides CDR1 LNHNV and CDR2 YYDKDF. The CDR3 measures 15 amino acids from cysteine to phenylalanine. Only CDR3 DNA remains: 45 bases, in frame from the first base. The protocol used for the library was the immunoSEQ multiplex PCR assay. For the multiplex PCR, a mixture combining 60 forward primers for TCR Vbeta segments and 13 reverse primers for TCR Jbeta segments was used. Amplification of the CDR3 region of rearranged TCR beta genes was performed with a multiplex PCR assay on genomic DNA. On the Illumina HiSeq System, the amplified TCR beta libraries were sequenced as 87-base-pair reads. Turning to the authors' computational methods: In a later analysis, roughly 80 million unique TCR beta chains were counted across the roughly 670 repertoires, and roughly 9.9 million of these chains were shared by at least two donors. Raw reads were error-corrected and collapsed into unique sequences by a nearest-neighbor algorithm in which closely related sequences were merged to remove PCR and sequencing errors. V, D and J gene segments were assigned by aligning CDR3 sequences to IMGT reference sequences. Each retained sequence needed at least a six-nucleotide match to both a V gene segment and a J gene segment. A rearrangement was called productive if the CDR3 had no stop codons and remained in frame with V and J, and every other rearrangement was called non-productive. CDR3 was defined according to IMGT convention as the region running from the second conserved V-encoded cysteine to the conserved J-encoded phenylalanine. The earlier analysis of fewer than 700 of the donors excluded sequences that lacked an unambiguous match to a single V gene segment. In an earlier analysis of 587 of the donors, V segments were called functional above 56.7% productive rearrangements and were called segregating when the between-donor standard deviation exceeded 5%. To diagnose cytomegalovirus status from the catalog of TCR beta chain sequences, a statistical classification framework was built. V and J gene assignment, in a later analysis, came from comparing TCR nucleotide sequences with IMGT/GENE-DB human TR gene sequences. Using the TCRdist pipeline, a later analysis assigned CDR3 sequences along with most-parsimonious VDJ recombination scenarios. In a later analysis, every TCR beta chain was defined by the combination of its CDR3 amino acid sequence and its V-gene family, and reads without a unique V-gene family were dropped. A later analysis removed 592 highly shared, low-generation-probability nucleotide sequences to deal with suspected cross-contamination and a sequencing artifact. In a later analysis, a clonal expansion index for each public chain was calculated from normalized within-repertoire ranks of inferred template counts. In a later analysis, generation probabilities were computed using a VDJ recombination model fitted to out-of-frame rearrangements, and the results were checked against IGoR. A later analysis scored TCR-TCR, TCR-HLA and TCR-CMV co-occurrence with hypergeometric tests, applying a repertoire-size bias correction to TCR pairs. To estimate false discovery rates, a later analysis permuted the HLA or CMV assignments 20 times. In a later analysis, co-occurring TCRs were grouped with DBSCAN, and TCRdist sequence similarity was added when clustering was performed within HLA-allele-positive subsets. For co-occurrence clustering, repertoires with fewer than 30,000 or more than 120,000 public chains were excluded, along with 4 to 6 repertoires with anomalous nucleotide sharing. In TCRdb, the immuneACCESS table is reduced to in-frame sequences with V and J assigned. These tables do not hold every clone; where another copy was compared, an unresolved V gene accounts for under half, and the others remain unexplained. V and J calls and clone size are those listed in that table; D and trimming were worked out from the DNA. A total of 130,000 to 150,000 clones appear in this sample, 73% of them only once. The ten biggest clones cover under 15% of the sample.

The clonotype was recovered from a human donor in good health. The sequencing sample was made of PBMCs. The rearranged chain carries TRBV15 and TRBJ1-6, with 7 central nucleotides matching TRBD1. The nucleotide sequence is given as TGTGCCACCAGCAGGGACAGGTTCGGTAATTCACCCCTCCACTTT. The resulting protein is CATSRDRFGNSPLHF. The full variable domain, with segments outside the CDR3 supplied by the reference TRBV15 and TRBJ1-6 proteins, appears as DAMVIQNPRYQVTQFGKPVTLSCSQTLNHNVMYWYQQKSSQAPKLLFHYYDKDFNNEADTPDNFQSRRPNTSFCFLDIRSPGLGDTAMYLCATSRDRFGNSPLHFGNGTRLTVT.